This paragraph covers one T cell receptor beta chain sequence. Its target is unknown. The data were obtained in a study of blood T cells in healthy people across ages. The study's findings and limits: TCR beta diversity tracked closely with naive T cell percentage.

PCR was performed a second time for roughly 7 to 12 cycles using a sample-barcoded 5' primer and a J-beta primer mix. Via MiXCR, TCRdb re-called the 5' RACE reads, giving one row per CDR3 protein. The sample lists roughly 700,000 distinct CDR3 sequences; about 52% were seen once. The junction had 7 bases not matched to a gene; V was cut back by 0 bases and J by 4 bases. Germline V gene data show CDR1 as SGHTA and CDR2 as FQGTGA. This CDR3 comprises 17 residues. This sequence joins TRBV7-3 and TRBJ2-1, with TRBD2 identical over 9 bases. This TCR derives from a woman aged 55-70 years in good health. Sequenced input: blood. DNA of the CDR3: TGTGCCAGCAGCTTAACCCCGGCGGGAGGGCCGTACAATGAGCAGTTCTTC. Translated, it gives CASSLTPAGGPYNEQFF.